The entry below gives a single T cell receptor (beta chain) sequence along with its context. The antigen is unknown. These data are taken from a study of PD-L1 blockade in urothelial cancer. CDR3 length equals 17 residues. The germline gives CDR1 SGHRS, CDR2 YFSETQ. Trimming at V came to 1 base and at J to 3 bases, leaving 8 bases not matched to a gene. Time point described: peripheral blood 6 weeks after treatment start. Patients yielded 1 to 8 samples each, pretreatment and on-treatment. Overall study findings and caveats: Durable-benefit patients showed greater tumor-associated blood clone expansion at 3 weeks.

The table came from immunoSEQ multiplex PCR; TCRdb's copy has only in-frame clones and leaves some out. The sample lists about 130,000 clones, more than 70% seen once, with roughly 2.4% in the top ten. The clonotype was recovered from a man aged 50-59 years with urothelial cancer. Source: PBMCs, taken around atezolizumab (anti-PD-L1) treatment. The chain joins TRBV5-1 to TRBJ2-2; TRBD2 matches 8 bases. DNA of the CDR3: TGCGCCAGCAGCTTGTTCGGTAGCGGGGCTGACACCGGGGAGCTGTTTTTT. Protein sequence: CASSLFGSGADTGELFF.